This T cell receptor beta chain is drawn from a study of T-cell reconstitution after alpha-beta-depleted transplantation in children. V lost 0 bases and J lost 0, with 4 bases in between. Looked up from germline, CDR1 is LGHDT and CDR2 is YNNKEL (reference sequence). The CDR3 spans 14 residues. Researchers prepared the TCRbeta library using unique molecular identifiers, the study reports. Each CDR3 protein is one row after TCRdb ran MiXCR on the PCR reads. The table includes 210,000 or so distinct CDR3 sequences, under 9.5% detected once. This clonotype has a count of ten or more. The TCR was taken from a human donor who donated a stem cell graft to a child with acute lymphoblastic leukemia. This chain joins TRBV3-1 and TRBJ2-3; D is undetermined. The starting material was PBMCs from the stem cell graft donor, obtained from the stem cell graft. The CDR3 DNA follows: TGTGCCAGCAGCCAAGATGGGAGCACAGATACGCAGTATTTT. This codes for CASSQDGSTDTQYF.